This TCR beta chain was documented in a study of human CD8 memory T cell subsets. A UMI-labeled 5' RACE approach was the method that produced the TCR beta libraries. In the authors' workflow: Functional CDR3 beta clonotypes, numbering between 3,000 and 18,000, were present in each TCR beta library. TCRdb redid the calling of the 5' RACE reads with MiXCR, one entry per CDR3 protein. TCRdb, rather than the study authors, made the V and J calls. The sample has fewer than 8,500 distinct CDR3 sequences, 3.9% seen once. The junction had 1 base not matched to a gene; V was cut back by 5 bases and J by 3 bases. The length of the CDR3 is 13 residues. Germline V gene sequence: CDR1 SEHNR, CDR2 FQNEAQ (reference sequence). Study-level points and caveats: Chao1-based estimation suggested that stem-like memory T cells exhibit greater diversity than precursor exhausted T cells.

This clonotype occurred a few times. Its specificity is unknown. Total CD8+ T cells were enriched by a separation that was negative and magnetic. The rearrangement joins TRBV7-9 to TRBJ2-7, with TRBD1 identical over 10 bases. The material sequenced was CD8+ T cells from PBMCs. The receptor was derived from a human donor in good health. The DNA for the CDR3 is TGTGCCAGCAGCCGGGACAGGGGCTACGAGCAGTACTTC. Translating it yields CASSRDRGYEQYF.